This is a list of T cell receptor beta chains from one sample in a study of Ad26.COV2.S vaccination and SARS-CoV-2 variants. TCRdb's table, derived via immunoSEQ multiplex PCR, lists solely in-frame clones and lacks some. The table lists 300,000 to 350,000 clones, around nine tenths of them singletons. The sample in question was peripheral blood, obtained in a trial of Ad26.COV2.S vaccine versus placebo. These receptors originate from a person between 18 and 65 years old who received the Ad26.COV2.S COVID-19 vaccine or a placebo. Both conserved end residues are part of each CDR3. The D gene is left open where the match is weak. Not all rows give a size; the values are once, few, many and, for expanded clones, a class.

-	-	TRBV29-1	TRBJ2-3	CSVELSRDTQYF	TGCAGCGTTGAACTCTCAAGAGATACGCAGTATTTT
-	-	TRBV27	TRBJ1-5	CASSLSPNQPQHF	TGTGCCAGCAGTTTAAGTCCCAATCAGCCCCAGCATTTT
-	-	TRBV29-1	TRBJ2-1	CSGRPGQPYNEQFF	TGCAGCGGGAGACCGGGACAACCGTACAATGAGCAGTTCTTC
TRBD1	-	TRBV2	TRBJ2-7	CASSVSGTGGSEQYF	TGTGCCAGCAGTGTAAGCGGGACAGGGGGCTCCGAGCAGTACTTC
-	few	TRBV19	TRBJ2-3	CASSAAKGPPDTQYF	TGTGCCAGTAGCGCTGCTAAGGGACCCCCAGATACGCAGTATTTT
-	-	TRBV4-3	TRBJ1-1	CASSQGGGVFAEAFF	TGCGCCAGCAGCCAAGGTGGTGGAGTTTTTGCTGAAGCTTTCTTT
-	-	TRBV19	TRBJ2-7	CASSLLLSYEQYF	TGTGCCAGTAGCCTTCTTCTCTCCTACGAGCAGTACTTC
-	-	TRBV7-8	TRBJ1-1	CASSLAAGSWYTEAFF	TGTGCCAGCAGCTTAGCGGCGGGGAGCTGGTACACTGAAGCTTTCTTT
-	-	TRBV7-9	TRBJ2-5	CASSFFGRETQYF	TGTGCCAGCAGCTTTTTTGGACGGGAGACCCAGTACTTC
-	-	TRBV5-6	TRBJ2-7	CASSLAVEQYF	TGTGCCAGCAGCTTGGCTGTCGAGCAGTACTTC